One sample yielded the 31 T cell receptor beta chains listed below, sequenced in a study of blood T cell repertoires in COVID-19. Assay used: immunoSEQ multiplex PCR; TCRdb lists only in-frame clones, some missing. The sample lists about 270,000 clones; 85% to 90% were seen once. Material for sequencing was PBMCs or T cells enriched from blood (not recorded which). All receptors come from a woman aged 30 to 39 with acute COVID-19.

The V call is TRBV7-8, the J call TRBJ1-2, with TRBD1 matching 7 bases. CDR3 length: 14 residues. J gave up 6 bases and V 1 base, and 5 bases lay outside the gene matches. Looked up from germline, CDR1 is SGHVS and CDR2 is FQNEAQ. CDR3 sequence reads: CASSLEGARNGYTF. The CDR3 DNA reads as TGTGCCAGCAGCTTAGAGGGGGCGCGGAATGGCTACACCTTC.

The chain employs TRBV28 and TRBJ2-3; TRBD2 agrees at 12 bases. Germline-derived CDR1 and CDR2 are MDHEN and SYDVKM. The CDR3 contains 16 residues. Trimming cost V 7 bases and J 5 bases; bases outside gene matches: 10. In DNA, the CDR3 is TGTGCCAGCATCGGTCGACTAGCGGGAGAAATAGATACGCAGTATTTT. Its protein product is CASIGRLAGEIDTQYF.

The rearrangement joins TRBV29-1 to TRBJ2-1; 8 positions match TRBD1. Germline V lookup: CDR1 SQVTM, CDR2 ANQGSEA. This CDR3 has 16 residues. The V and J ends lost 6 bases and 4 bases, in that order; junction bases with no gene match: 14. Here the CDR3 reads CSVDGQGESPYNEQFF. CDR3 nucleotides: TGCAGCGTAGATGGACAGGGAGAATCCCCTTACAATGAGCAGTTCTTC.

In its sample, this clone was seen a few times. The V gene is TRBV24-1, the J gene TRBJ2-2; 8 positions agree with TRBD2. The junction had 3 bases not matched to a gene; V was cut back by 0 bases and J by 4 bases. The CDR3 consists of 16 residues. In germline, CDR1 is KGHDR, CDR2 SFDVKD. The CDR3 sequence: CATSDLSGSVTGELFF. CDR3 DNA sequence: TGTGCCACCAGTGATTTGAGCGGGAGTGTCACCGGGGAGCTGTTTTTT.

The chain couples TRBV27 to TRBJ2-2, with 8 positions matching TRBD2. Germline V gives CDR1 MNHEY, CDR2 SMNVEV (reference sequence). After removal of 2 bases from V and 6 bases from J, the junction contained 11 bases not matched to a gene. This CDR3 comprises 17 residues. The CDR3 is CASSLSGGGFEPGELFF. CDR3 nucleotide sequence: TGTGCCAGCAGTTTAAGCGGGGGTGGTTTTGAACCCGGGGAGCTGTTTTTT.

The rearrangement joins TRBV30 to TRBJ2-7; 8 bases are shared with TRBD2. The germline V gene has CDR1 GTSNPN and CDR2 SVGIG (reference sequence). V shed 7 bases, J shed 1 base, and the junction held 3 bases outside the gene matches. The CDR3 loop spans 12 amino acids. CDR3 DNA sequence: TGTGCCTTGTCGGGGGGGTCCTACGAGCAGTACTTC. It codes for CALSGGSYEQYF.

The gene calls are TRBV13 and TRBJ1-3; D may be TRBD1 (5 bases). The CDR3 contains 15 residues. The V end lost 4 bases, the J end lost 3 bases, and 13 bases lay between the germline ends. Germline V lookup: CDR1 PRHDT, CDR2 FYEKMQ (reference sequence). The CDR3 loop is CASSSPGVGGNTIYF. Here the CDR3 DNA reads TGTGCCAGCAGCTCACCGGGGGTGGGTGGAAACACCATATATTTT.

The rearrangement uses TRBV23-1 and TRBJ2-5, with a possible D match to TRBD1 (5 bases). TRBV23-1 is identified as an open reading frame with a role that is uncertain. The CDR3 totals 14 residues. Trimming stripped 2 bases from V and 2 bases from J, with 9 bases between. The CDR3, as DNA: TGCGCCAGCAGTCAACTCAGGGAACAAGAGACCCAGTACTTC. It translates to CASSQLREQETQYF.

This clone was observed a single time. The chain carries TRBV14 and TRBJ2-1; D might be TRBD2 (5 bases). Germline assignment: CDR1 SGHDN and CDR2 FVKESK. The CDR3 length is 19 residues. Trimming removed 2 bases from V and 3 bases from J, with 23 bases in between. CDR3 DNA sequence: TGTGCCAGCAGCCAACGGGGTGGGCCGCTGGGCCTACTCTACAATGAGCAGTTCTTC. Its translation: CASSQRGGPLGLLYNEQFF.

This chain connects TRBV3-1 (or the pseudogene TRBV3-2) to TRBJ2-7; D is perhaps TRBD2 (6 bases). Germline lookup yields CDR1 LGHDT and CDR2 YNNKEL (reference sequence). CDR3 length: 14 amino acids. Trimming cost V 1 base and J 4 bases, with 11 bases left between them. CDR3 sequence (DNA): TGTGCCAGCAGCCAAGTACGGGAGAAGTACGAGCAGTACTTC. Protein product: CASSQVREKYEQYF.

This sequence joins TRBV5-1 and TRBJ2-3, with 9 bases matching TRBD2. This CDR3 region has 15 residues. Germline CDR1 SGHRS, CDR2 YFSETQ. After removal of 4 bases from V and 0 bases from J, the junction contained 3 bases not matched to a gene. The CDR3 is CASSRSGGSTDTQYF. The CDR3 nucleotides are TGCGCCAGCAGCCGAAGCGGGGGGAGCACAGATACGCAGTATTTT.

This rearrangement joins TRBV6-5 to TRBJ1-5, with unresolved D. The CDR3 spans 12 residues. Germline V gene sequence: CDR1 MNHEY, CDR2 SVGAGI. V was shortened by 10 bases and J by 4 bases, with 11 bases between the two germline ends. This CDR3 reads CAIAEGNQPQHF. The DNA for the CDR3 is TGTGCCATTGCGGAAGGTAATCAGCCCCAGCATTTT.

The chain joins TRBV12-3 or TRBV12-4 to TRBJ1-1, with D possibly TRBD1 on 5 matching bases. Trimming shortened V by 6 bases and J by 0 bases, and 8 bases separated the two germline ends. This CDR3 spans 13 amino acids. CDR3 sequence (DNA): TGTGCCAGCAGCAGGGTTCTGAACACTGAAGCTTTCTTT. Protein product: CASSRVLNTEAFF.

The V gene is TRBV19, the J gene TRBJ2-7, with D perhaps TRBD2 (6 bases). V lost 5 bases and J 4 bases, leaving 12 bases between the germline ends. CDR3 size: 13 residues. Germline V gives CDR1 LNHDA, CDR2 SQIVND (reference sequence). CDR3 sequence reads: CASSAGLQYEQYF. As DNA, the CDR3 is TGTGCCAGTAGTGCGGGACTCCAATACGAGCAGTACTTC.

The rearrangement joins TRBV15 to TRBJ2-7, with D possibly TRBD1 on 6 matching bases. Trimming shortened V by 0 bases and J by 2 bases, and 8 bases separated the two germline ends. The CDR3 has 14 amino acids. Germline assignment: CDR1 LNHNV and CDR2 YYDKDF (reference sequence). The CDR3 bases are TGTGCCACCAGCAGAGATCGACAGGCCTACGAGCAGTACTTC. It is translated as CATSRDRQAYEQYF.

V is TRBV10-3 and J is TRBJ2-3; TRBD2 aligns across 9 bases. Germline V CDR1 and CDR2: ENHRY, SYGVKD. The CDR3 has 14 residues. V lost 10 bases to trimming and J lost 2 bases; unmatched junction nucleotides: 7. The CDR3 sequence is CATQTSGATDTQYF. Written as DNA, the CDR3 is TGTGCCACCCAGACTAGCGGAGCCACAGATACGCAGTATTTT.

This clone was seen once. The chain employs TRBV6-5 and TRBJ2-5; D might be TRBD2 (6 bases). CDR3 size: 14 residues. V lost 2 bases to trimming and J lost 4 bases, with 11 bases between them. Germline CDR1 MNHEY, CDR2 SVGAGI. The CDR3 nucleotides read TGTGCCAGCAGTTACAGACTAGTAGCAGAGACCCAGTACTTC. Protein: CASSYRLVAETQYF.

This rearrangement joins TRBV6-5 to TRBJ1-3, with TRBD1 matching 10 bases. CDR3 length: 15 residues. Germline CDR1 is MNHEY and CDR2 is SVGAGI. Losses at the gene ends were 10 bases for V and 4 bases for J; bases not matched to a gene: 10. This CDR3 is CATQTGTGEGNTIYF. The CDR3 region has the DNA TGTGCCACCCAGACCGGGACAGGGGAAGGAAACACCATATATTTT.

The rearrangement uses TRBV5-8 and TRBJ2-2; 7 bases fit TRBD1. With V trimmed by 1 base and J by 3 bases, 6 bases remained unmatched. The CDR3 runs to 16 residues. Germline V gene lookup returns CDR1 SGHTS and CDR2 YDEGEE. The CDR3 DNA sequence: TGTGCCAGCAGCTTGAAGGCCGGGACAGACACCGGGGAGCTGTTTTTT. The encoded protein is CASSLKAGTDTGELFF.

The V and J genes are TRBV2 and TRBJ1-1; no clear D gene. This CDR3 is 11 amino acids long. CDR1 and CDR2 from the germline V gene are SNHLY and FYNNEI. V gave up 4 bases and J gave up 3 bases, with 3 bases separating them. Written as DNA, the CDR3 is TGTGCCAGCAGTGCTGACACTGAAGCTTTCTTT. It is translated as CASSADTEAFF.

The J gene is TRBJ1-2, the V gene TRBV30, with a possible D match to TRBD1 (6 bases). This CDR3 has 16 amino acids. V gave up 2 bases and J gave up 5 bases, with 21 bases separating them. Germline V CDR1 and CDR2: GTSNPN, SVGIG (reference sequence). The DNA of the CDR3 is TGTGCCTGGAGTTATCCGGACAGTCAGGGCCGGTATGGCTACACCTTC. It yields the protein CAWSYPDSQGRYGYTF.

V and J are TRBV24-1 and TRBJ2-3, with 10 bases fitting TRBD1. Germline V lookup: CDR1 KGHDR, CDR2 SFDVKD. The CDR3 totals 15 residues. Losses at the gene ends were 5 bases for V and 4 bases for J; bases not matched to a gene: 5. The CDR3 protein is CATSAPGQGPDTQYF. In nucleotides, the CDR3 is TGTGCCACCAGTGCTCCGGGACAGGGGCCAGATACGCAGTATTTT.

The rearrangement joins TRBV6-5 to TRBJ1-2, with D perhaps TRBD1 (6 bases). Germline V CDR1 and CDR2: MNHEY, SVGAGI. V was trimmed by 6 bases and J by 8 bases, leaving 16 bases between them. The CDR3 runs to 13 residues. The CDR3 DNA reads as TGTGCCAGCAGGTCCACAGGGAGTCGGGGCTACACCTTC. This gives the protein CASRSTGSRGYTF.

This clone showed up just once. The chain has TRBV3-1 (or the pseudogene TRBV3-2) and TRBJ2-3; tentatively, D is TRBD2 (5 bases). Trimming removed 4 bases from V and 4 bases from J, with 18 bases in between. In germline, CDR1 is LGHDT, CDR2 YNNKEL (reference sequence). The CDR3 sequence is 16 residues long. CDR3 loop: CASSPGGGLGADTQYF. In DNA, the CDR3 is TGTGCCAGCAGCCCCGGAGGCGGTCTTGGTGCAGATACGCAGTATTTT.

This chain links TRBV10-2 with TRBJ2-5, with 11 nucleotides matching TRBD1. V was clipped by 4 bases and J by 1 base; unmatched bases: 5. The CDR3 is made up of 16 amino acids. The germline V gene has CDR1 WSHSY and CDR2 SAAADI. The CDR3 sequence is CASSGTGTGGQETQYF. The CDR3, as DNA: TGCGCCAGCAGTGGAACCGGGACAGGGGGCCAAGAGACCCAGTACTTC.

The chain has TRBV12-2 and TRBJ1-4; whether TRBD1, the table's D call, matches the DNA was not checked. TRBV12-2 counts as a pseudogene. This CDR3 is 15 amino acids long. The CDR3 DNA reads as TGTGCAAGTCGCTTAGGAGGACAGAGAGATGAAAAACTGTTTTTT. This encodes CASRLGGQRDEKLFF.

This sequence joins TRBV7-9 and TRBJ2-1; D perhaps matches TRBD2 (7 bases). With 8 bases removed from V and 2 bases from J, the gap between germline ends came to 16 bases. CDR1 SEHNR and CDR2 FQNEAQ come from the germline V gene (reference sequence). The CDR3 covers 15 residues. For the CDR3, the DNA is TGTGCCAGCCATCGTGAGGGGGGGACCTACAATGAGCAGTTCTTC. This gives the protein CASHREGGTYNEQFF.

The chain has TRBV6-5 and TRBJ1-5; 7 positions match TRBD1. The CDR3 loop spans 14 amino acids. V shed 5 bases, J shed 7 bases, and the junction held 8 bases outside the gene matches. In germline, CDR1 is MNHEY, CDR2 SVGAGI. The CDR3 spells CASSKGQKEQPQHF. CDR3 in DNA: TGTGCCAGCAGTAAGGGACAGAAAGAACAGCCCCAGCATTTT.

The V call is TRBV27, the J call TRBJ2-1, with D perhaps matching TRBD2 (5 bases). The V and J ends lost 5 bases and 0 bases respectively, with 8 bases between them. Germline V gene sequence: CDR1 MNHEY, CDR2 SMNVEV (reference sequence). This CDR3 is built from 14 residues. The CDR3 reads CASSRGSSYNEQFF. DNA for the CDR3: TGTGCCAGCAGTCGTGGGAGCTCCTACAATGAGCAGTTCTTC.

The rearrangement uses TRBV3-1 (or the pseudogene TRBV3-2) and TRBJ1-4; TRBD1 matches 7 bases. Germline trimming cut 2 bases from V and 6 bases from J; bases unmatched to any gene: 9. CDR3 length equals 16 residues. Germline lookup yields CDR1 LGHDT and CDR2 YNNKEL (reference sequence). Written as DNA, the CDR3 is TGTGCCAGCAGCCAAAGAGGGACAGCTCAATATGAAAAACTGTTTTTT. This sequence encodes CASSQRGTAQYEKLFF.

The chain couples TRBV19 to TRBJ1-5; no clear D. This CDR3 spans 15 amino acids. V lost 4 bases to trimming and J lost 6 bases, with 16 bases between them. Germline assignment: CDR1 LNHDA and CDR2 SQIVND (reference sequence). CDR3 in DNA: TGTGCCAGTAGTAGACCCGGCGGAGGGAGTCAGCCCCAGCATTTT. Translating gives CASSRPGGGSQPQHF.